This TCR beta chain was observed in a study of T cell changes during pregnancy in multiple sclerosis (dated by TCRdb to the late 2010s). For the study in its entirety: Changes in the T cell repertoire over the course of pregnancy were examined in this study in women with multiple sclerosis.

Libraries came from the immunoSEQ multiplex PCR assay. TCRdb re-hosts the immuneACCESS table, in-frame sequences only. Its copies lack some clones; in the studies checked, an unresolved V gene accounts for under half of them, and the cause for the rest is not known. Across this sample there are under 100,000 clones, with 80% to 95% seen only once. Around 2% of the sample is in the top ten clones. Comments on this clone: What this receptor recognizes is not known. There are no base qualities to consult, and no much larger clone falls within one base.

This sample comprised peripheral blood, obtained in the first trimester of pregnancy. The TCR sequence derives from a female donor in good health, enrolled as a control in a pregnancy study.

The CDR3 in this case is CASSRPTGGGNTIYF. Here is the DNA: TGTGCCAGCAGCAGACCTACAGGGGGAGGAAACACCATATATTTT. The chain uses TRBV7-2 and TRBJ1-3; 8 nucleotides in the junction match TRBD1. CDR1 and CDR2 are read off the germline V gene as SGHTA and FQGNSA. The CDR3, cysteine through phenylalanine, is 15 amino acids long. The sequence is cut down to CDR3 DNA, 45 bases in frame from base 1. Relative to germline, V is missing 5 bases and J is missing 4 bases, with 7 bases of the junction outside any gene match.